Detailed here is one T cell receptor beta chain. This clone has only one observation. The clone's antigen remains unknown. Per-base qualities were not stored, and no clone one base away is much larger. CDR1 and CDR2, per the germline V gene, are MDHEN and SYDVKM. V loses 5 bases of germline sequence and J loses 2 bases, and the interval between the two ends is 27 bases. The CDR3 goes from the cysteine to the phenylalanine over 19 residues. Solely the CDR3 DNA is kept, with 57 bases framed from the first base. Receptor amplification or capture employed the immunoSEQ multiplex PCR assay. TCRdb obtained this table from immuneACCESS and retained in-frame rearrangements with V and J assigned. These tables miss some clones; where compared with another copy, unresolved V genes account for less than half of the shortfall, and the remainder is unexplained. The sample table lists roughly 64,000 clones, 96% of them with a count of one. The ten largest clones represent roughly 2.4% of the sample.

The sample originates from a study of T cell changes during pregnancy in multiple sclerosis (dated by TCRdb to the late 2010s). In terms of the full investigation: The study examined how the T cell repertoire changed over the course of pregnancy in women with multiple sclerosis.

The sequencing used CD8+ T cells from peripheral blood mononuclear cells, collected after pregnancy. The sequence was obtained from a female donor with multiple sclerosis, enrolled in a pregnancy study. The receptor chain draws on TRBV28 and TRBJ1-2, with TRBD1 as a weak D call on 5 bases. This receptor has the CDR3 CASSAWGGTTGTENYGYTF. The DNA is TGTGCCAGCAGTGCATGGGGGGGTACCACCGGGACGGAAAACTATGGCTACACCTTC.